This T cell receptor beta chain appears in the sequencing data of a study of T cell clones after liver transplantation. TCRdb keeps only in-frame clones here, not all; method: immunoSEQ multiplex PCR. Of more than 20,000 clones detected, 80% to 95% appear once; the ten largest clones hold around a quarter. CDR1 and CDR2 (germline): MNHEY, SMNVEV (reference sequence). The CDR3 has 16 amino acids. The V gene lost 0 bases and the J gene lost 6 bases, with 15 bases spanning the gap. The chain combines TRBV27 with TRBJ2-1, with D perhaps matching TRBD1 (6 bases). The sample in question was CD8+ T cells from blood, obtained about 25 months after liver transplant. The receptor was isolated from a human patient who received a liver transplant. Some T cells may possibly be graft donor cells. The CDR3 region has the DNA TGTGCCAGCAGTTTATCGACAGGTTCCGGGTCCAATGAGCAGTTCTTC. Amino acid sequence: CASSLSTGSGSNEQFF.